The entry below gives a single T cell receptor (beta chain) sequence along with its context. The antigen remains unidentified. The sample belongs to a study of T-cell reconstitution after alpha-beta-depleted transplantation in children. Molecular barcoding with unique molecular identifiers was used for the TCRbeta library. TCRdb processed the PCR reads anew with MiXCR; each CDR3 protein has one entry. The sample shows approximately 210,000 distinct CDR3 sequences, over 15% of them seen only once. Whole-study results and caveats: A year post-transplant, T-cell counts and diversity derived mostly from newly produced T cells. About two months after transplant, alpha-beta T cells reportedly came from several hundred expanded graft clones.

Specimen: PBMCs, mostly from graft donor cells, collected 360 days after TCRalphabeta/CD19-depleted stem cell transplant. The clonotype originates from a male patient between 2 and 10 years old who had a stem cell transplant for acute lymphoblastic leukemia, so the T cells may come from the graft donor.

CDR3 protein: CASSRQDTYEQYF. For the CDR3, the DNA is TGTGCCAGCAGCCGACAGGATACCTACGAGCAGTACTTC. The chain links TRBV7-9 to TRBJ2-7; D is possibly TRBD1 (6 bases). Trimming removed 5 bases at V and 2 bases at J, with 10 bases between. The CDR3 spans 13 residues. CDR1 and CDR2 from the germline V gene are SEHNR and FQNEAQ (reference sequence).